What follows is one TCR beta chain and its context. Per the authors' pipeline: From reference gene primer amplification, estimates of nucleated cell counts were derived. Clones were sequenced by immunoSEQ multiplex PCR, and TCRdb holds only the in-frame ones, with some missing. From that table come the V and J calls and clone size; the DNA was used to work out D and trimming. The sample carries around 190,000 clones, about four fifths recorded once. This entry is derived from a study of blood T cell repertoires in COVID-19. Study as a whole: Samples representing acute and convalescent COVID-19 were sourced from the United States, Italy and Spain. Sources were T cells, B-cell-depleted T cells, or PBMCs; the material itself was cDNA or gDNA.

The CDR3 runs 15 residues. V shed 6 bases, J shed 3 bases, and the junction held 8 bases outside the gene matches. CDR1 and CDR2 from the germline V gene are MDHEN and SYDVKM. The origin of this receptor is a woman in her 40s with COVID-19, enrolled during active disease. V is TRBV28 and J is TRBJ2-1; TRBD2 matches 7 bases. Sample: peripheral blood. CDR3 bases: TGTGCCAGCAGGAAGCTAGCGGTCAACTACAATGAGCAGTTCTTC. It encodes CASRKLAVNYNEQFF.